This T cell receptor (beta chain) was identified during a study of radiotherapy plus CTLA-4 blockade in lung cancer. Study-level results: Blood saw expansion of tumor-derived TCR clones after radiotherapy plus ipilimumab.

TCRdb's table, derived via immunoSEQ multiplex PCR, lists solely in-frame clones and lacks some. The table lists 110,000 or so clones, around 75% of them singletons. J was trimmed by 10 bases and V by 2 bases; bases with no gene match: 7. The germline V gene encodes CDR1 SGHTA and CDR2 FQGNSA. CDR3 length equals 13 residues. Points on this clone: What it recognizes is unknown.

This TCR derives from a human donor with non-small cell lung cancer who had a partial response to radiotherapy plus ipilimumab. The material was peripheral blood, obtained from a patient treated with radiotherapy plus ipilimumab. The V gene is TRBV7-2, the J gene TRBJ2-7, with TRBD1 identical over 8 bases. CDR3 region: CASSLNWQGAQYF. As DNA, the CDR3 is TGTGCCAGCAGCTTAAACTGGCAGGGGGCTCAGTACTTC.